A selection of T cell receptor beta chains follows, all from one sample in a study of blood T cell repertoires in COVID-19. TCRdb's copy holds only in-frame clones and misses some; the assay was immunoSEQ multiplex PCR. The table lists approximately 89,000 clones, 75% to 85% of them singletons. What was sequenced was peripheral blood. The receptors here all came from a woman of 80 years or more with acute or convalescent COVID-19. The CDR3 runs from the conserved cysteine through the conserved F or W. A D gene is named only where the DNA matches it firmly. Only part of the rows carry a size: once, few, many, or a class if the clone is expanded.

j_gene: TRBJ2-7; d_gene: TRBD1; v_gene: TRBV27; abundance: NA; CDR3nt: TGTGCCAGCAGTTCCCCTCCCGCGCACAGGGGCTACCCCTACGAGCAGTACTTC; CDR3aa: CASSSPPAHRGYPYEQYF
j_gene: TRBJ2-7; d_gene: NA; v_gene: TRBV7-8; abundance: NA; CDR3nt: TGTGCCAGCAGCTTAACAGTCTTCTACGAGCAGTACTTC; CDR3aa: CASSLTVFYEQYF
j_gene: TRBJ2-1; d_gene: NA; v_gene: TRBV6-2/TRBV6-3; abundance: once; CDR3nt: TGTGCCAGCAGTTACAACTTCCCAGGGGCGGGTGAGCAGTTCTTC; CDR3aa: CASSYNFPGAGEQFF
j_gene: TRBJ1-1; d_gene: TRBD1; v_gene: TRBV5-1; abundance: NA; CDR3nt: TGCGCCAGCACCCTGACAGGGTTGGACACTGAAGCTTTCTTT; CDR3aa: CASTLTGLDTEAFF
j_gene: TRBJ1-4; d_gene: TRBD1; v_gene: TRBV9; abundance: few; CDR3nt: TGTGCCAGCGCCCTAGGCGGGGCAGGGGGTGAAAAACTGTTTTTT; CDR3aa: CASALGGAGGEKLFF
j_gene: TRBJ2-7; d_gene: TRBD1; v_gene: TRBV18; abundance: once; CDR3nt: TGTGCCAGCTCAACACGCACAGGGGGGATCTACGAGCAGTACTTC; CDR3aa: CASSTRTGGIYEQYF
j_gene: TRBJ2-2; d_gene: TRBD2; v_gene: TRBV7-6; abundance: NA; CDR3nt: TGTGCCAGCAGCTCAAGCGGGGTATCTACCGGGGAGCTGTTTTTT; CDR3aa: CASSSSGVSTGELFF
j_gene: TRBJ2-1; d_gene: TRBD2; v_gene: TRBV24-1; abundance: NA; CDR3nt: TGTGCCACCAGTGATCATCCTACTAGCGGGGGCCCAGTAGGTAATTCCTACAATGAGCAGTTCTTC; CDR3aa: CATSDHPTSGGPVGNSYNEQFF
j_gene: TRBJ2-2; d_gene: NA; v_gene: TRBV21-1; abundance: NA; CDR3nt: TGTGCCAGCAGCAAAGCGGGAGGACTAGCGGACTACACCGGGGAGCTGTTTTTT; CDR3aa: CASSKAGGLADYTGELFF
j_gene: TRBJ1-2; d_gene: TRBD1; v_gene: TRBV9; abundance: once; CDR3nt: TGTGCCAGCAGCGGATTACAGGGGGCAAGCTATGGCTACACCTTC; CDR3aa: CASSGLQGASYGYTF
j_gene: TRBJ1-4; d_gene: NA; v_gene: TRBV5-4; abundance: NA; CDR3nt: TGTGCCAGCAGCTTGGCCGAAGACACTGAAAAACTGTTTTTT; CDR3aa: CASSLAEDTEKLFF
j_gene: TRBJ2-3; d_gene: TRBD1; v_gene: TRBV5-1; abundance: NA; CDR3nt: TGCGCCAGCAGCGGACAGGGGATAACAGATACGCAGTATTTT; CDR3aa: CASSGQGITDTQYF
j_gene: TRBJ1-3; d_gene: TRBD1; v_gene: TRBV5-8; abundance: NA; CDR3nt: TGTGCCAGCAGCTACGGGACAGGGGATGGAAACACCATATATTTT; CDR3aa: CASSYGTGDGNTIYF
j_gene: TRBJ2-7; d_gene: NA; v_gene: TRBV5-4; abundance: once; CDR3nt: TGTGCCAGCAGCTTGTCCCCTCAGGGGTACGAGCAGTACTTC; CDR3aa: CASSLSPQGYEQYF
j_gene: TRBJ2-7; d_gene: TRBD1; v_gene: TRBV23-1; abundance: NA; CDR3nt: TGCGCCAGCAGTCAATCATCGCGGGACAGGGGCTCCTACGAGCAGTACTTC; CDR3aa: CASSQSSRDRGSYEQYF
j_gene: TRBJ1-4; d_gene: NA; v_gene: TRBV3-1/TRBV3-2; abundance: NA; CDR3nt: TGTGCCAACTCCTTGTCAGGGCCGAATGAAAAACTGTTTTTT; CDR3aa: CANSLSGPNEKLFF
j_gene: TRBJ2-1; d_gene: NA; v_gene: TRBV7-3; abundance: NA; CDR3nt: TGTGCCAGCAGCTTAAGCGGGGCAAAGCAGTTCTTC; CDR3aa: CASSLSGAKQFF
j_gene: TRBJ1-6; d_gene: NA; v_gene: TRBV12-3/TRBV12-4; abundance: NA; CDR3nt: TGTGCCAGCAGTTTAGTGGACACCCTCCACTTT; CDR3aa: CASSLVDTLHF
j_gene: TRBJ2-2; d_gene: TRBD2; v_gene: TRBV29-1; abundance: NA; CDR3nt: TGCAGCGTTGATGGGCGGGGGGCAAACACCGGGGAGCTGTTTTTT; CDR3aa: CSVDGRGANTGELFF
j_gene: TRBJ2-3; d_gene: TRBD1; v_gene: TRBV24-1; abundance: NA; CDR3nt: TGTGCCACCAGTGAAGGACAGGGGGCCCGAACAGATACGCAGTATTTT; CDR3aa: CATSEGQGARTDTQYF
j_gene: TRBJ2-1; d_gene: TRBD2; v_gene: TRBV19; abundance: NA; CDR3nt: TGTGCCAGTAGTAGCGGGAGAGGCTACAATGAGCAGTTCTTC; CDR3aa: CASSSGRGYNEQFF
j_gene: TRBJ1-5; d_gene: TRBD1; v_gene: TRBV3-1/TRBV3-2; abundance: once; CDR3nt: TGTGCCAGCAGCCGACAGGGACAGCCCCAGCATTTT; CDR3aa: CASSRQGQPQHF
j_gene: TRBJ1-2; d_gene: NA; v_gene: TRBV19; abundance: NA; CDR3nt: TGTGCCAGTAGTATAGTTCACACAGGGAACTATGGCTACACCTTC; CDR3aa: CASSIVHTGNYGYTF
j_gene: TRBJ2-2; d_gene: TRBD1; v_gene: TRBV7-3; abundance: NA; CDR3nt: TGTGCCAGCAGCTCGGACAGGGGCCCCACCGGGGAGCTGTTTTTT; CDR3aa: CASSSDRGPTGELFF
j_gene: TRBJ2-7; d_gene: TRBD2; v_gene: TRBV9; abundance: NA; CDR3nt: TGTGCCAGCAGCGTAGAGGGAGGGGCCTACGAGCAGTACTTC; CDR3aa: CASSVEGGAYEQYF
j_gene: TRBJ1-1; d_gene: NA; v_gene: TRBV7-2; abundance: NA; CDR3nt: TGTGCCAGCAGCTTAGACTCAACCATGAACACTGAAGCTTTCTTT; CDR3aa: CASSLDSTMNTEAFF
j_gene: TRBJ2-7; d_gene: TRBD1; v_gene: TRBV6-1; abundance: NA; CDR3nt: TGTGCCAGCAGTGAAGACCCGGACAGGGACTTCCCCTACGAGCAGTACTTC; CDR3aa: CASSEDPDRDFPYEQYF
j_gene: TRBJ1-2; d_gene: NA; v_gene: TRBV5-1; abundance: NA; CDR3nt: TGCGCCAGCAGCCTTGGCCAAACGGGAGCTAACTATGGCTACACCTTC; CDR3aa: CASSLGQTGANYGYTF
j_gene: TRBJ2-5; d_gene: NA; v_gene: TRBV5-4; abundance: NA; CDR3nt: TGTGCCAGCAGCTCAACGACAGGACCACAAGAGACCCAGTACTTC; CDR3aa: CASSSTTGPQETQYF
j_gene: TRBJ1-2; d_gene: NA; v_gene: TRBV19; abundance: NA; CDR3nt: TGTGCCAGTACCCCTAGCACAGGGAATTTATATGGCTACACCTTC; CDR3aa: CASTPSTGNLYGYTF
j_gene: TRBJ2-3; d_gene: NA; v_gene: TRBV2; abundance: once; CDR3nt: TGTGCCAGCAGGAAGGAAGGGGCTAGCACAGATACGCAGTATTTT; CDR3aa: CASRKEGASTDTQYF
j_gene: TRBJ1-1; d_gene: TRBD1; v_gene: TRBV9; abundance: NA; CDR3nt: TGTGCCAGCAGCGTTGCCCCCGGGACAGGGAAGTACACTGAAGCTTTCTTT; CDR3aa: CASSVAPGTGKYTEAFF
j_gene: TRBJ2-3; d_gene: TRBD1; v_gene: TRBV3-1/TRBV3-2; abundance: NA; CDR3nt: TGTGCCAGCAGCCCCGCAGGGGGAAGGAGTGGTACGCAGTATTTT; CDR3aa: CASSPAGGRSGTQYF
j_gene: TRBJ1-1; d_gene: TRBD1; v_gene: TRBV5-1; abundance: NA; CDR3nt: TGCGCCAGCAGGCCTGGACAGGGAAAATCTGAAGCTTTCTTT; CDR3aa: CASRPGQGKSEAFF
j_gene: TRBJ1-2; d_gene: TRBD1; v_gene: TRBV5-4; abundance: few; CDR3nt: TGTGCCAGCAGTCCCGACAGGGATAGAGGCTACACCTTC; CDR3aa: CASSPDRDRGYTF
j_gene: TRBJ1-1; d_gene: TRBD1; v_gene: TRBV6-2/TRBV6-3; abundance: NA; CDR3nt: TGTGCCAGCAGTTACCGGACAGGGAAGTCTGAAGCTTTCTTT; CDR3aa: CASSYRTGKSEAFF
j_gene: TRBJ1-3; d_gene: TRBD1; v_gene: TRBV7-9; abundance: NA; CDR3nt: TGTGCCAGCAGCTTACTCGCGCCGGGACAGGGGGCGACTGGAAACACCATATATTTT; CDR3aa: CASSLLAPGQGATGNTIYF
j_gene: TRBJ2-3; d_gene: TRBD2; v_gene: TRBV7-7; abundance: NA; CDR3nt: TGTGCCAGCAGCTCAGGACTAGCGGGAGCAGATACGCAGTATTTT; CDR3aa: CASSSGLAGADTQYF
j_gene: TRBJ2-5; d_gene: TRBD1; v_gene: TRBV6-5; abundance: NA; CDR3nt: TGTGCCAGCATCCCCTTGGGACAGCTGGGGGAGACCCAGTACTTC; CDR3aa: CASIPLGQLGETQYF
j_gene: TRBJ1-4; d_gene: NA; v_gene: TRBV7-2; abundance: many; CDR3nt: TGTGCCAGCAGCTTAATTGCGGATGAAAAACTGTTTTTT; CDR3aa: CASSLIADEKLFF
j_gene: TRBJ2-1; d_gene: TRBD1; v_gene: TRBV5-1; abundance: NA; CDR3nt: TGCGCCAGCAGCTTAGGACAGGGGGTCAATGAGCAGTTCTTC; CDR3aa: CASSLGQGVNEQFF
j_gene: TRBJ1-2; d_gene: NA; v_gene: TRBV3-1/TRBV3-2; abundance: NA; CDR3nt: TGTGCCAGCAGCCAAGGGACAGACTATGGCTACACCTTC; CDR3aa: CASSQGTDYGYTF
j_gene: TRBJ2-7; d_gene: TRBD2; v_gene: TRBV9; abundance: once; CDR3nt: TGTGCCAGCAGCGCCAGACTAGCGGGAGGGCTCAACGAGCAGTACTTC; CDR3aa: CASSARLAGGLNEQYF
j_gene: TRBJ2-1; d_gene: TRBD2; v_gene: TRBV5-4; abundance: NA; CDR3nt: TGTGCCAGCAGCTTGGGAGCGGGGGCCTACAATGAGCAGTTCTTC; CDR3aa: CASSLGAGAYNEQFF
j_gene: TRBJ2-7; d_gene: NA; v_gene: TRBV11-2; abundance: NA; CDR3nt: TGTGCCAGCAGCTTAATGCGACACTCCTACGAGCAGTACTTC; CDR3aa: CASSLMRHSYEQYF
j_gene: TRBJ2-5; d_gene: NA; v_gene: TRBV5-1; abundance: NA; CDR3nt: TGCGCCAGCAGCTTGGGGGGACTTTCGGCAGATTGGACCCAGTACTTC; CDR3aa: CASSLGGLSADWTQYF
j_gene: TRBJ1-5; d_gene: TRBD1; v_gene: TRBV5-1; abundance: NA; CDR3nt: TGCGCCAGCAGCCCCACGACAGGGAGCGACCAGCCCCAGCATTTT; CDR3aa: CASSPTTGSDQPQHF
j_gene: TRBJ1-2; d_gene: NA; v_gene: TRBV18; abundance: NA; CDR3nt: TGTGCCAGCTCGCAAACAGGGTTGAAAAATGGCTACACCTTC; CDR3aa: CASSQTGLKNGYTF
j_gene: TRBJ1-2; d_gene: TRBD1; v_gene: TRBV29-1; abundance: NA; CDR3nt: TGCAGCGTTGGGACAGGCCTGTGGGGCTACACCTTC; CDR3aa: CSVGTGLWGYTF
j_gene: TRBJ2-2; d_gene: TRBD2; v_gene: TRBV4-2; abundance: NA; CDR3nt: TGTGCCAGCAGCCGATCCAGCGGGGGGGTTACCGGGGAGCTGTTTTTT; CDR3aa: CASSRSSGGVTGELFF
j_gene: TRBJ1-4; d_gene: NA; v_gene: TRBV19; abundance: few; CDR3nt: TGTGCCAGTTCTATCGGGAGGAGGGAAAAACTGTTTTTT; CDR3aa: CASSIGRREKLFF
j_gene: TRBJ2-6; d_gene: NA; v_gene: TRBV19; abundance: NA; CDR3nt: TGTGCCAGTAGTGAAAGGAGATCTGGGGCCAACGTCCTGACTTTC; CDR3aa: CASSERRSGANVLTF
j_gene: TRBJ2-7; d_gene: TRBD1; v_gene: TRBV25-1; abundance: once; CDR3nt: TGTGCCAGCAGTGACATACAGGGGTTGGGGGACGAGCAGTACTTC; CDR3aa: CASSDIQGLGDEQYF
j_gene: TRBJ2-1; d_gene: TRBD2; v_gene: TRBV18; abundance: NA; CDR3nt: TGTGCCAGCTCACCAAAGACGACTAGCGCCTACAATGAGCAGTTCTTC; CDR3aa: CASSPKTTSAYNEQFF